This T cell receptor (beta chain) was sequenced for a study of tumor and adjacent non-tumor tissue in lung cancer. Study observations and caveats: Compared with tumor, normal lung showed significantly lower TCR diversity. Normal lung showed higher cumulative top 100 clone frequency than tumor.

TCRbeta libraries were built with three rounds of nested PCR, modified from ARM-PCR. MiXCR, applied by TCRdb to the multiplex PCR reads, yields one record per CDR3 protein. The data show over 110,000 distinct CDR3 sequences, about 71% seen once. Comments on this clonotype: Its antigen remains unknown. The junction differs from germline at one of its ends, possibly a read error.

Per germline, CDR1 MNHEY and CDR2 SVGAGI. CDR3 size: 12 residues. The template was RNA from unsorted bulk tissue. Between August and November 2014, newly diagnosed, chemotherapy-naive lung cancer patients underwent thoracic surgery in China. The gene calls are TRBV6-5 and TRBJ1-5, with no clear D. The DNA matches TRBJ2-3 better at its end, which makes the J call doubtful. The origin of this receptor is a man aged 55-75 years with small cell lung cancer. The sequenced sample was lung tumor tissue. DNA of the CDR3: TGTGCCGGCAGTTTCCCTAATCAGCCCCAGTATTTT. This translates into CAGSFPNQPQYF.